The 29 T cell receptor beta chains below come from one sample, sequenced in a study of radiation and T cells in renal cell carcinoma. Documented time point: baseline pretreatment blood. As to treatment: 15 Gy SBRT to primary tumor, nephrectomy 4 weeks later. Here immunoSEQ multiplex PCR was the method, and the copy in TCRdb shows in-frame clones only, minus some. This sample carries around 140,000 clones, roughly nine tenths of them seen once, and the ten largest clones take over 3.5%. The source material was blood, sampled from a patient whose treatment included radiotherapy and nephrectomy. Source of these receptors: a woman in her 70s with renal cell carcinoma.

The chain combines TRBV7-9 with TRBJ2-7; either TRBD1 or TRBD2 may fit D (5 bases each). The CDR3 spans 15 residues. The V and J ends lost 2 bases and 0 bases respectively, with 11 bases between them. Per germline, CDR1 SEHNR and CDR2 FQNEAQ (reference sequence). The CDR3 sequence: CASSLRGAISYEQYF. The CDR3, as DNA: TGTGCCAGCAGCTTAAGAGGGGCAATCTCCTACGAGCAGTACTTC.

The rearrangement uses TRBV7-2 and TRBJ2-5; 8 bases are shared with TRBD1. The CDR3 sequence is 16 residues long. Germline CDR1 SGHTA, CDR2 FQGNSA. J gave up 6 bases and V 1 base, and 10 bases lay outside the gene matches. Here the CDR3 reads CASSLDRAGGLKTQYF. CDR3 sequence (DNA): TGTGCCAGCAGCTTAGACCGGGCAGGGGGCCTGAAGACCCAGTACTTC.

This sequence joins TRBV6-5 and TRBJ2-5, with a weak D call TRBD2 (6 bases). CDR3 length equals 15 residues. Per germline, CDR1 MNHEY and CDR2 SVGAGI. V lost 3 bases, J lost 5 bases, and 16 bases lay in between. CDR3 sequence: CASSYGSGLRETQYF. The CDR3 nucleotides read TGTGCCAGCAGTTATGGGAGCGGGCTAAGGGAGACCCAGTACTTC.

The V gene is TRBV7-9, the J gene TRBJ1-3; D uncertain. V lost 8 bases to trimming and J lost 4 bases, with 9 bases between them. Germline V gene lookup returns CDR1 SEHNR and CDR2 FQNEAQ (reference sequence). This CDR3 spans 12 amino acids. CDR3 sequence reads: CASVGSGNTIYF. The CDR3, as DNA: TGTGCCAGCGTCGGATCCGGAAACACCATATATTTT.

CDR3 sequence (DNA): TGCGCCAGCAGCTTGGGTGCTGCGGGGCGAAACACTGAAGCTTTCTTT. It is translated as CASSLGAAGRNTEAFF. The chain combines TRBV5-1 with TRBJ1-1, with D perhaps matching TRBD1 (5 bases). Germline V lookup: CDR1 SGHRS, CDR2 YFSETQ. CDR3 length: 16 residues. The ends were cut back, 0 bases at V and 2 bases at J, with 14 bases in the middle.

The rearrangement joins TRBV5-5 to TRBJ2-2; D is undetermined. The CDR3 covers 14 residues. CDR1 is SGHKS and CDR2 is YYEKEE in the germline V gene (reference sequence). V lost 0 bases to trimming and J lost 6 bases, with 9 bases between them. The CDR3 reads CASSLVLGSGELFF. The CDR3 DNA follows: TGTGCCAGCAGCTTGGTTCTAGGGTCCGGGGAGCTGTTTTTT.

This clone was recorded only once. The genes are TRBV30 and TRBJ1-2, with D uncertain. This CDR3 spans 11 amino acids. Germline V gives CDR1 GTSNPN, CDR2 SVGIG (reference sequence). Trimming left V 5 bases short and J 4 bases short, with 8 bases between. CDR3 amino acids: CAWQRLYGYTF. CDR3 DNA sequence: TGTGCCTGGCAGCGGCTCTATGGCTACACCTTC.

The chain links TRBV11-3 to TRBJ2-7; D not certain. V was shortened by 1 base and J by 2 bases, with 6 bases between the two germline ends. Germline V CDR1 and CDR2: SGHNT, YENEEA. The CDR3 has 13 residues. The CDR3 bases are TGTGCCAGCAGCTTAGGCAGGACCTACGAGCAGTACTTC. It encodes CASSLGRTYEQYF.

The CDR3 bases are TGTGCCAGCAGCCCCGGGACAGGGTTACGTAGCAATCAGCCCCAGCATTTT. Amino acid sequence: CASSPGTGLRSNQPQHF. The chain combines TRBV2 with TRBJ1-5; the match to TRBD1 covers 9 bases. CDR3 size: 17 residues. V lost 6 bases to trimming and J lost 0 bases; unmatched junction nucleotides: 9. CDR1 and CDR2 from the germline V gene are SNHLY and FYNNEI.

The V and J genes are TRBV7-2 and TRBJ2-5; D remains ambiguous. CDR1 and CDR2 (germline): SGHTA, FQGNSA. The CDR3 has 13 residues. V lost 2 bases to trimming and J lost 5 bases, with 9 bases between them. The CDR3 here is CASSLSNRETQYF. Written as DNA, the CDR3 is TGTGCCAGCAGCTTAAGTAACCGGGAGACCCAGTACTTC.

The chain joins TRBV6-4 to TRBJ1-6; D perhaps matches TRBD1 (5 bases). Germline CDR1 is MRHNA and CDR2 is SNTAGT. This CDR3 comprises 14 residues. Trimming cost V 7 bases and J 4 bases, with 11 bases left between them. This chain's CDR3 is CASIITGYNSPLHF. CDR3 DNA: TGTGCCAGCATCATAACAGGTTATAATTCACCCCTCCACTTT.

This chain uses TRBV7-3 with TRBJ2-1; the D gene could be TRBD1 or TRBD2 (5 bases each). This CDR3 comprises 15 residues. Per germline, CDR1 SGHTA and CDR2 FQGTGA. Trimming left V 5 bases short and J 4 bases short, with 15 bases between. The CDR3: CASSPGPRFYNEQFF. CDR3 in DNA: TGTGCCAGCAGCCCGGGACCCCGATTTTACAATGAGCAGTTCTTC.

This clone was counted between two and nine times. The genes are TRBV29-1 and TRBJ1-1; 7 bases line up with TRBD1. J gave up 4 bases and V 6 bases, and 8 bases lay outside the gene matches. The CDR3 is 13 residues long. CDR1 SQVTM and CDR2 ANQGSEA come from the germline V gene. CDR3 nucleotide sequence: TGCAGCGTGCCACAGGGGAGGGCCACTGAAGCTTTCTTT. Its translation: CSVPQGRATEAFF.

The chain links TRBV30 to TRBJ1-3; D possibly corresponds to TRBD1 (6 bases). V was trimmed by 1 base and J by 5 bases, leaving 12 bases between them. The germline gives CDR1 GTSNPN, CDR2 SVGIG (reference sequence). This CDR3 contains 14 residues. The CDR3 DNA is TGTGCCTGGAGTGGGACAGCGGCTAGAAACACCATATATTTT. Encoded protein: CAWSGTAARNTIYF.

A note on this clone: An end of the junction differs from the germline gene, which may be a read error. CDR3 nucleotides: TGTACCAGCAGCGTAGCGAGGCCGGGCACCGGGGAGCTGTTTTTT. Its protein is CTSSVARPGTGELFF. This sequence joins TRBV9 and TRBJ2-2; a weak D match, TRBD2 (5 bases). Germline CDR1 is SGDLS and CDR2 is YYNGEE. The CDR3 totals 15 residues.

The chain couples TRBV7-9 to TRBJ2-1, with D tentatively TRBD2 (6 bases). This CDR3 is 15 amino acids long. V lost 4 bases and J lost 0, with 10 bases in between. The germline CDR1 and CDR2 sequences are SEHNR and FQNEAQ (reference sequence). CDR3 sequence (DNA): TGTGCCAGCAGCTCGGGACTCAGCTCCTACAATGAGCAGTTCTTC. It yields the protein CASSSGLSSYNEQFF. Filled out from reference TRBV7-9 and TRBJ2-1, the complete variable domain reads DTGVSQNPRHKITKRGQNVTFRCDPISEHNRLYWYRQTLGQGPEFLTYFQNEAQLEKSRLLSDRFSAERPKGSFSTLEIQRTEQGDSAMYLCASSSGLSSYNEQFFGPGTRLTVL.

Only one count was recorded for this clone. The V gene is TRBV5-1, the J gene TRBJ1-1, with D possibly matching TRBD1 (5 bases). Per the germline V gene, CDR1 is SGHRS and CDR2 is YFSETQ. Deletions cut 4 bases from V and 4 bases from J, with 8 bases between. The length of the CDR3 is 12 residues. CDR3 sequence reads: CASSRDLTEAFF. CDR3 in DNA: TGCGCCAGCAGCAGGGACCTCACTGAAGCTTTCTTT.

This sequence joins TRBV9 and TRBJ1-2; TRBD1 matches at 9 bases. The V and J ends lost 3 bases and 8 bases, in that order; junction bases with no gene match: 11. This CDR3 region has 15 residues. The V gene's germline CDR1 is SGDLS and CDR2 YYNGEE. The CDR3: CASSGDGQGRFGYTF. The CDR3 bases are TGTGCCAGCAGCGGGGATGGACAGGGGAGGTTCGGCTACACCTTC.

The gene calls are TRBV30 and TRBJ1-1; unclear D gene. This CDR3 comprises 13 residues. V gave up 0 bases and J gave up 3 bases, with 8 bases separating them. CDR1 and CDR2 from the germline V gene are GTSNPN and SVGIG (reference sequence). The CDR3: CAWSVRTDTEAFF. In nucleotides, the CDR3 is TGTGCCTGGAGTGTACGTACCGACACTGAAGCTTTCTTT.

The J gene is TRBJ2-1, the V gene TRBV2; either TRBD1 or TRBD2 may fit D (5 bases each). The V and J ends lost 5 bases and 14 bases respectively, with 13 bases between them. Germline assignment: CDR1 SNHLY and CDR2 FYNNEI. The CDR3 is 11 residues long. Here the CDR3 reads CASSTRDGEFF. CDR3 in DNA: TGTGCCAGCAGTACCCGGGACGGGGAGTTCTTC.

This chain joins TRBV2 and TRBJ2-1; 7 nucleotides match TRBD2. V dropped 0 bases and J dropped 8; count of bases not matched to a gene: 10. Germline values: CDR1 SNHLY, CDR2 FYNNEI. The CDR3 spans 16 residues. In DNA form, the CDR3 reads TGTGCCAGCAGTGAAGCCCCACCGGGACTACACCATGAGCAGTTCTTC. It encodes CASSEAPPGLHHEQFF.

This clone came up once. This sequence joins TRBV6-1 and TRBJ2-7; a weak D match, TRBD2 (5 bases). The CDR3 is made up of 12 amino acids. Per germline, CDR1 MNHNS and CDR2 SASEGT. Trimming took off 3 bases at V and 5 bases at J, with 8 bases between the two ends. The DNA for the CDR3 is TGTGCCAGCAGTGAGAGGGCCCACGAGCAGTACTTC. Its protein product is CASSERAHEQYF.

This sequence joins TRBV19 and TRBJ2-7; D is possibly TRBD1 (5 bases). Germline assignment: CDR1 LNHDA and CDR2 SQIVND (reference sequence). This CDR3 has 14 amino acids. V was clipped by 3 bases and J by 2 bases, with 11 bases between them. The CDR3 sequence: CASSMGQGPYEQYF. The CDR3 nucleotides are TGTGCCAGTAGTATGGGGCAGGGCCCCTACGAGCAGTACTTC.

The chain uses TRBV7-2 and TRBJ2-2, with 7 bases fitting TRBD1. The V gene end was trimmed by 5 bases and the J gene end by 8 bases; junction bases not matched to a gene: 8. This CDR3 region has 14 residues. Germline values: CDR1 SGHTA, CDR2 FQGNSA. The CDR3 DNA reads as TGTGCCAGCAGCCTCGACAGGGCCGGTGGGGAGCTGTTTTTT. Protein: CASSLDRAGGELFF. Full variable domain (outside the CDR3, taken from reference TRBV7-2 and TRBJ2-2): GAGVSQSPSNKVTEKGKDVELRCDPISGHTALYWYRQSLGQGLEFLIYFQGNSAPDKSGLPSDRFSAERTGGSVSTLTIQRTQQEDSAVYLCASSLDRAGGELFFGEGSRLTVL.

The V and J genes are TRBV9 and TRBJ1-5; D uncertain. CDR1 and CDR2 (germline): SGDLS, YYNGEE. V lost 4 bases and J lost 7, with 9 bases in between. CDR3 length equals 12 residues. The CDR3 sequence: CASSSPTQPQHF. CDR3 sequence (DNA): TGTGCCAGCAGCTCGCCTACCCAGCCCCAGCATTTT.

The V and J genes are TRBV5-1 and TRBJ2-3, with 11 bases matching TRBD2. J was trimmed by 0 bases and V by 2 bases; bases with no gene match: 8. The CDR3 length is 18 residues. Germline V lookup: CDR1 SGHRS, CDR2 YFSETQ. CDR3 loop: CASSFTGTSGHSTDTQYF. In DNA form, the CDR3 reads TGCGCCAGCAGCTTTACCGGGACTAGCGGACATAGCACAGATACGCAGTATTTT.

The chain employs TRBV4-1 and TRBJ2-1, with 11 bases aligning to TRBD2. The CDR3 consists of 16 residues. Germline V CDR1 and CDR2: MGHRA, YSYEKL. The ends lost 0 bases at V and 6 bases at J; junction bases unmatched: 4. In nucleotides, the CDR3 is TGCGCCAGCAGCCAAGATCTAGCGGGGGGATTCAATGAGCAGTTCTTC. It specifies CASSQDLAGGFNEQFF.

The CDR3, as DNA: TGTGCCAGCAGCCGTCAGCGGTCGAACACTGAAGCTTTCTTT. It codes for CASSRQRSNTEAFF. The rearrangement uses TRBV14 and TRBJ1-1; D not resolved. The V and J ends lost 4 bases and 1 base respectively, with 10 bases between them. The germline gives CDR1 SGHDN, CDR2 FVKESK. The CDR3 is 14 residues long.

This clone came up a few times. The chain employs TRBV6-1 and TRBJ1-2; D is unclear. Germline CDR1 MNHNS, CDR2 SASEGT. Trimming stripped 6 bases from V and 3 bases from J, with 11 bases between. This CDR3 spans 13 amino acids. CDR3 in DNA: TGTGCCAGCAGCCACGTAGCATACTATGGCTACACCTTC. It is translated as CASSHVAYYGYTF.